This entry lists 8 T cell receptor beta chains sequenced from one sample in a study of OX40 agonist ivuxolimab in advanced cancers. Generated by immunoSEQ multiplex PCR, the TCRdb table keeps only in-frame clones and is missing some. The sample includes roughly 63,000 clones, about 88% seen only once; the top ten take about 1.2%. The sample here was CD4+ or CD8+ T cells sorted from blood, taken in a trial of the OX40 agonist ivuxolimab. These receptors were obtained from an adult with an advanced solid tumor such as melanoma, head and neck, liver or kidney cancer.

The V call is TRBV5-5, the J call TRBJ1-5; D is perhaps TRBD1 (5 bases). Germline V lookup: CDR1 SGHKS, CDR2 YYEKEE (reference sequence). The V gene lost 3 bases and the J gene lost 7 bases, with 20 bases spanning the gap. This CDR3 spans 16 amino acids. Here the CDR3 DNA reads TGTGCCAGCAGCTACTCCAGCGGGGGGGTCCGGCAGCCCCAGCATTTT. Encoded protein: CASSYSSGGVRQPQHF.

This rearrangement joins TRBV6-6 to TRBJ1-6; weak D call: TRBD1 (5 bases). The length of the CDR3 is 14 residues. Trimming took off 5 bases at V and 9 bases at J, with 14 bases between the two ends. Per germline, CDR1 MNHNY and CDR2 SVGAGI (reference sequence). CDR3 nucleotide sequence: TGTGCCAGCAGTAACCAGGGAATTTCTTCACCCCTCCACTTT. This translates into CASSNQGISSPLHF.

V is TRBV5-1 and J is TRBJ2-7, with 11 bases identical to TRBD2. Germline values: CDR1 SGHRS, CDR2 YFSETQ. Germline trimming cut 4 bases from V and 6 bases from J; bases unmatched to any gene: 6. The CDR3 runs to 14 residues. The CDR3 loop reads CASSISGGAGEQYF. The CDR3 DNA reads as TGCGCCAGCAGCATTAGCGGGGGGGCTGGCGAGCAGTACTTC.

The V call is TRBV10-3, the J call TRBJ1-5, with unresolved D. V was clipped by 4 bases and J by 6 bases, with 10 bases between them. CDR3 length: 13 amino acids. Germline CDR1 and CDR2: ENHRY and SYGVKD. The CDR3 coding sequence is TGTGCCATCAGTGGGGAGCTGGGTCAGCCCCAGCATTTT. This sequence encodes CAISGELGQPQHF.

V gene TRBV5-1 combines with J gene TRBJ2-3; maybe TRBD2 (6 bases). V was cut by 0 bases and J by 0 bases, with 8 bases left in between. The CDR3 totals 15 residues. Germline-derived CDR1 and CDR2 are SGHRS and YFSETQ. The CDR3 region is CASSLAGGSTDTQYF. CDR3 nucleotides: TGCGCCAGCAGCTTGGCCGGGGGAAGCACAGATACGCAGTATTTT.

The chain uses TRBV4-1 and TRBJ2-5; tentatively, D is TRBD1 or TRBD2 (5 bases each). CDR1 MGHRA and CDR2 YSYEKL come from the germline V gene. V gave up 4 bases and J gave up 5 bases, with 11 bases separating them. CDR3 size: 13 residues. The DNA of the CDR3 is TGCGCCAGCAGCCGTACTGAGGGGGAGACCCAGTACTTC. It is translated as CASSRTEGETQYF.

The V and J genes are TRBV6-7 and TRBJ2-1, with no clear D. Being an ORF, TRBV6-7 has a function that is uncertain. Trimming cost V 2 bases and J 3 bases, with 14 bases left between them. The length of the CDR3 is 16 residues. The CDR3 DNA reads as TGTGCCAGCAGTTACGGTTGGCGACTCAACTACAATGAGCAGTTCTTC. This encodes CASSYGWRLNYNEQFF.

The chain uses TRBV11-2 and TRBJ2-2; 10 nucleotides line up with TRBD1. The CDR3 has 15 residues. V gave up 4 bases and J gave up 7 bases; unmatched junction bases: 6. CDR1 is SGHAT, CDR2 FQNNGV, per germline. CDR3 region: CASSSRTGGGGELFF. CDR3 nucleotide sequence: TGTGCCAGCAGCTCCCGGACAGGGGGGGGCGGGGAGCTGTTTTTT. Using reference TRBV11-2 and TRBJ2-2 for the parts outside the CDR3, the full variable domain is EAGVAQSPRYKIIEKRQSVAFWCNPISGHATLYWYQQILGQGPKLLIQFQNNGVVDDSQLPKDRFSAERLKGVDSTLKIQPAKLEDSAVYLCASSSRTGGGGELFFGEGSRLTVL.